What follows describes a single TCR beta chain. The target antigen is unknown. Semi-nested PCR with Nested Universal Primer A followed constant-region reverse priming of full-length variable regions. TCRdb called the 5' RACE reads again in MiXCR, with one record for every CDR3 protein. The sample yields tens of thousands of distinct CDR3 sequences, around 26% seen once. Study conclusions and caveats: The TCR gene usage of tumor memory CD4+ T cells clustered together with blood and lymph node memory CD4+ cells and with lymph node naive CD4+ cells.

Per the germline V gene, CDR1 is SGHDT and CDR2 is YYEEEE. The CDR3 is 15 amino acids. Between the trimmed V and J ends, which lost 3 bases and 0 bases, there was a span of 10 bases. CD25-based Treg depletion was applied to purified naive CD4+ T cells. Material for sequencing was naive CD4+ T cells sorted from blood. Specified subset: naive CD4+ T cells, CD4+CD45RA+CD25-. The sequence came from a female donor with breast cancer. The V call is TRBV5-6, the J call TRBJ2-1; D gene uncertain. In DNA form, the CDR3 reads TGTGCCAGCAGCTCGTTGGTAAGCTCCTACAATGAGCAGTTCTTC. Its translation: CASSSLVSSYNEQFF.